This passage covers 28 T cell receptor beta chains from one sample sequenced in a study of cytomegalovirus exposure and HLA in healthy donors. Vbeta (60) and Jbeta (13) primers were used in the PCR. Produced via immunoSEQ multiplex PCR; TCRdb's table is partial and in-frame only. Here the sample spans under 200,000 clones, roughly 74% being singletons. Specimen: PBMCs. The receptors here all came from a male donor in good health and CMV-seronegative.

This clone was picked up one time. The chain couples TRBV2 to TRBJ1-4, with TRBD1 identical over 7 bases. CDR1 SNHLY and CDR2 FYNNEI come from the germline V gene. J lost 4 bases, V lost 4 bases, and 3 bases had no gene match. This CDR3 is 14 amino acids long. CDR3 DNA sequence: TGTGCCAGCAGTGGACAGGGTGGTAATGAAAAACTGTTTTTT. It yields the protein CASSGQGGNEKLFF. Full variable domain (rest looked up from reference TRBV2 and TRBJ1-4): EPEVTQTPSHQVTQMGQEVILRCVPISNHLYFYWYRQILGQKVEFLVSFYNNEISEKSEIFDDQFSVERPDGSNFTLKIRSTKLEDSAMYFCASSGQGGNEKLFFGSGTQLSVL.

This clone was seen more than once but under ten times. V and J are TRBV7-9 and TRBJ2-5; 12 bases fit TRBD1. The CDR3 totals 15 residues. Germline V lookup: CDR1 SEHNR, CDR2 FQNEAQ (reference sequence). V lost 5 bases and J lost 5; bases outside the gene matches: 6. The CDR3 protein is CASSPGTGGAETQYF. The CDR3 DNA sequence: TGTGCCAGCAGCCCGGGGACAGGGGGCGCCGAGACCCAGTACTTC.

The V call is TRBV4-3, the J call TRBJ1-2; D is unresolved. The V gene lost 2 bases and the J gene lost 1 base, with 5 bases spanning the gap. The CDR3 consists of 13 residues. The germline CDR1 and CDR2 sequences are LGHNA and YSLEER. CDR3 region: CASSQQINYGYTF. The CDR3 DNA is TGCGCCAGCAGCCAACAGATTAACTATGGCTACACCTTC.

The chain joins TRBV15 to TRBJ2-7; TRBD2 agrees at 8 bases. The V gene's germline CDR1 is LNHNV and CDR2 YYDKDF (reference sequence). V lost 0 bases to trimming and J lost 0 bases; unmatched junction nucleotides: 7. The length of the CDR3 is 17 residues. Here the CDR3 reads CATSRDLTSASSYEQYF. Written as DNA, the CDR3 is TGTGCCACCAGCAGAGATTTGACTAGCGCAAGCTCCTACGAGCAGTACTTC.

The chain links TRBV4-1 to TRBJ1-2; maybe TRBD1 (6 bases). This CDR3 is 15 amino acids long. Germline CDR1 and CDR2: MGHRA and YSYEKL. Trimming pared 2 bases from V and 8 bases from J, leaving 18 bases between. CDR3 sequence reads: CASSQWGQSRGGYTF. CDR3 bases: TGCGCCAGCAGCCAATGGGGACAATCTAGGGGGGGCTACACCTTC.

This clone was seen only a few times. The rearrangement uses TRBV7-2 and TRBJ2-1, with 8 nucleotides matching TRBD2. The J segment lost 4 bases and the V segment lost 5 bases, leaving 16 bases of the junction unmatched. Germline-derived CDR1 and CDR2 are SGHTA and FQGNSA. This CDR3 is built from 18 residues. The CDR3 DNA follows: TGTGCCAGCAGCGCCGCCGGTCTTCGGGCTAGCGGGTACAATGAGCAGTTCTTC. Its protein product is CASSAAGLRASGYNEQFF.

The genes are TRBV7-8 and TRBJ2-5; no firm D call. This CDR3 is 14 amino acids long. The germline V and J ends were trimmed by 6 bases and 7 bases, with 18 bases remaining between them. The germline V gene has CDR1 SGHVS and CDR2 FQNEAQ. The CDR3 spells CASRQHNRDGTQYF. The CDR3 nucleotides are TGTGCCAGCAGACAGCATAACAGAGACGGGACCCAGTACTTC.

The rearrangement links TRBV7-7 to TRBJ2-1; maybe TRBD2 (5 bases). The CDR3 loop spans 16 amino acids. Germline loops: CDR1 SSHAT, CDR2 FNYEAQ (reference sequence). Deletions cut 5 bases from V and 5 bases from J, with 19 bases between. The CDR3 sequence: CASSPTLGGPDNEQFF. CDR3 in DNA: TGTGCCAGCAGCCCGACCCTAGGAGGACCAGACAATGAGCAGTTCTTC.

CDR3 coding DNA: TGTGCCAGCAGTCCTCGGGTAACCGGGGAGCTGTTTTTT. It specifies CASSPRVTGELFF. V and J are TRBV7-8 and TRBJ2-2; no firm D call. Trimming took 6 bases from V and 5 from J, leaving 10 bases between them. CDR1 and CDR2 from the germline V gene are SGHVS and FQNEAQ. The CDR3 is 13 amino acids.

This clone was detected only a few times. This chain joins TRBV7-9 and TRBJ1-2; D not resolved. Germline V gene sequence: CDR1 SEHNR, CDR2 FQNEAQ (reference sequence). Trimming cost V 1 base and J 1 base, with 7 bases left between them. The CDR3 is made up of 14 amino acids. The CDR3 spells CASSLGEINYGYTF. CDR3 in DNA: TGTGCCAGCAGCTTAGGGGAGATTAACTATGGCTACACCTTC.

This chain joins TRBV6-1 and TRBJ2-3, with D uncertain. The CDR3 runs 11 residues. Germline values: CDR1 MNHNS, CDR2 SASEGT. V lost 8 bases and J lost 5, with 8 bases in between. CDR3: CASSLGDTQYF. As DNA, the CDR3 is TGTGCCAGCTCCCTAGGAGATACGCAGTATTTT.

The chain employs TRBV4-2 and TRBJ2-7; 14 positions agree with TRBD2. Per the germline V gene, CDR1 is LGHNA and CDR2 is YNFKEQ. Trimming took 4 bases from V and 6 from J; bases not matched to a gene: 14. The CDR3 covers 18 residues. The CDR3 DNA follows: TGTGCCAGCAGCCGACGACTAGCGGGAGGGCCATTACCCCTCGAGCAGTACTTC. Amino acids: CASSRRLAGGPLPLEQYF.

The rearrangement links TRBV4-1 to TRBJ2-7; 7 positions match TRBD2. The CDR3 loop spans 13 amino acids. V lost 3 bases to trimming and J lost 5 bases; unmatched junction nucleotides: 4. Germline CDR1 MGHRA, CDR2 YSYEKL. In nucleotides, the CDR3 is TGCGCCAGCAGCCACTGGGGGGGGAACGAGCAGTACTTC. Translated: CASSHWGGNEQYF.

The V gene is TRBV5-5, the J gene TRBJ1-5; 9 bases match TRBD1. The CDR3 contains 14 residues. In germline, CDR1 is SGHKS, CDR2 YYEKEE (reference sequence). The trim removed 4 bases at V and 6 bases at J, leaving 5 bases unmatched. CDR3 sequence: CASSLRQGGQPQHF. The CDR3 DNA follows: TGTGCCAGCAGCCTTCGACAGGGGGGTCAGCCCCAGCATTTT.

The chain combines TRBV19 with TRBJ2-1, with 7 bases lining up with TRBD1. This CDR3 has 13 residues. V lost 5 bases, J lost 3 bases, and 1 base stayed unmatched. Germline CDR1 is LNHDA and CDR2 is SQIVND (reference sequence). The CDR3 nucleotides read TGTGCCAGTAGTTGGGACAGCTACAATGAGCAGTTCTTC. Translating it yields CASSWDSYNEQFF. Variable domain in full (rest from reference TRBV19 and TRBJ2-1): DGGITQSPKYLFRKEGQNVTLSCEQNLNHDAMYWYRQDPGQGLRLIYYSQIVNDFQKGDIAEGYSVSREKKESFPLTVTSAQKNPTAFYLCASSWDSYNEQFFGPGTRLTVL.

V and J are TRBV11-2 and TRBJ2-6, with D uncertain. CDR3 length equals 14 residues. The germline V gene encodes CDR1 SGHAT and CDR2 FQNNGV. Deletions cut 5 bases from V and 3 bases from J, with 8 bases between. The chain's CDR3 is CASSLSIGANVLTF. Written as DNA, the CDR3 is TGTGCCAGCAGCCTATCCATTGGGGCCAACGTCCTGACTTTC. The entire variable domain, with the rest obtained from reference TRBV11-2 and TRBJ2-6, is as follows: EAGVAQSPRYKIIEKRQSVAFWCNPISGHATLYWYQQILGQGPKLLIQFQNNGVVDDSQLPKDRFSAERLKGVDSTLKIQPAKLEDSAVYLCASSLSIGANVLTFGAGSRLTVL.

This clone has a handful of counts. The J gene is TRBJ2-3, the V gene TRBV2; TRBD2 might be the D (5 bases). With 7 bases removed from V and 2 bases from J, the gap between germline ends came to 13 bases. The CDR3 extends over 14 amino acids. Germline-derived CDR1 and CDR2 are SNHLY and FYNNEI. This CDR3 reads CASNSERTTDTQYF. The CDR3 DNA reads as TGTGCCAGCAACTCTGAGCGGACCACAGATACGCAGTATTTT.

In DNA form, the CDR3 reads TGTGCCAGTAGTATAGATCTTAGACAGGGTTCACCCCTCCACTTT. This translates into CASSIDLRQGSPLHF. The gene calls are TRBV19 and TRBJ1-6; 7 bases line up with TRBD1. CDR3 length equals 15 residues. With V trimmed by 0 bases and J by 9 bases, 5 bases remained unmatched. CDR1 and CDR2 (germline): LNHDA, SQIVND (reference sequence).

The chain has TRBV10-3 and TRBJ1-2; tentatively, D is TRBD1 (6 bases). The V gene lost 4 bases and the J gene lost 7 bases, with 13 bases spanning the gap. Germline assignment: CDR1 ENHRY and CDR2 SYGVKD. This CDR3 comprises 13 residues. For the CDR3, the DNA is TGTGCCATCAGTGTCGCGGGGGCCCTTGGCTACACCTTC. Protein: CAISVAGALGYTF.

This rearrangement joins TRBV9 to TRBJ2-2; a possible D gene is TRBD1 (6 bases). The CDR3 loop spans 16 amino acids. Trimming removed 3 bases at V and 0 bases at J, with 12 bases between. CDR1 and CDR2 from the germline V gene are SGDLS and YYNGEE. This chain's CDR3 is CASSAGTNTNTGELFF. The CDR3 bases are TGTGCCAGCAGCGCCGGGACAAATACGAACACCGGGGAGCTGTTTTTT.

The chain employs TRBV2 and TRBJ1-2; weak D call: TRBD1 (5 bases). The germline CDR1 and CDR2 sequences are SNHLY and FYNNEI. Trimming removed 5 bases from V and 4 bases from J, with 14 bases in between. The CDR3 is made up of 14 amino acids. The CDR3, as DNA: TGTGCCAGCAGTTCCCAGGGCGGGGTCTATGGCTACACCTTC. Translated: CASSSQGGVYGYTF.

The rearrangement uses TRBV13 and TRBJ2-1; weak D call: TRBD1 (6 bases). CDR1 and CDR2 (germline): PRHDT, FYEKMQ (reference sequence). The V end lost 3 bases, the J end lost 6 bases, and 21 bases lay between the germline ends. This CDR3 region has 17 residues. The CDR3 DNA sequence: TGTGCCAGCAGCTTCACAGGGAGTACCTTTGCCTCCAATGAGCAGTTCTTC. Its translation is CASSFTGSTFASNEQFF. Combining the CDR3 with reference TRBV13 and TRBJ2-1 gives the whole variable domain AAGVIQSPRHLIKEKRETATLKCYPIPRHDTVYWYQQGPGQDPQFLISFYEKMQSDKGSIPDRFSAQQFSDYHSELNMSSLELGDSALYFCASSFTGSTFASNEQFFGPGTRLTVL.

Concerning this clone: One junction end disagrees with the germline gene, perhaps due to a read error. The V call is TRBV7-9, the J call TRBJ1-3, with TRBD1 matching over 9 bases. The germline V gene encodes CDR1 SEHNR and CDR2 FQNEAQ (reference sequence). The CDR3 runs 17 residues. The CDR3 nucleotides are TGTTCCAGCAGCTTGACAGGGGGGGGTCTATCTGGAAACACCATATATTTT. Translated: CSSSLTGGGLSGNTIYF.

This chain connects TRBV6-5 to TRBJ1-4, with D uncertain. The CDR3 has 13 amino acids. V was trimmed by 5 bases and J by 8 bases, leaving 12 bases between them. The germline gives CDR1 MNHEY, CDR2 SVGAGI. CDR3 coding DNA: TGTGCCAGCAGTCCCCAGACTGGGGAAAAACTGTTTTTT. The encoded protein is CASSPQTGEKLFF.

This rearrangement joins TRBV4-3 to TRBJ2-5; D unresolved. Germline assignment: CDR1 LGHNA and CDR2 YSLEER. CDR3 length: 14 amino acids. Trimming removed 1 base from V and 1 base from J, with 7 bases in between. CDR3 DNA sequence: TGCGCCAGCAGCCAAGCCCCCTTCCAAGAGACCCAGTACTTC. It yields the protein CASSQAPFQETQYF.

The V call is TRBV7-9, the J call TRBJ2-5, with 9 positions matching TRBD2. V lost 5 bases and J lost 5; bases outside the gene matches: 9. Germline CDR1 reads SEHNR; CDR2 reads FQNEAQ (reference sequence). The CDR3 extends over 15 amino acids. The CDR3 reads CASSPHSGSLETQYF. In nucleotides, the CDR3 is TGTGCCAGCAGCCCCCATAGCGGGAGTCTCGAGACCCAGTACTTC. Filled out from reference TRBV7-9 and TRBJ2-5, the complete variable domain reads DTGVSQNPRHKITKRGQNVTFRCDPISEHNRLYWYRQTLGQGPEFLTYFQNEAQLEKSRLLSDRFSAERPKGSFSTLEIQRTEQGDSAMYLCASSPHSGSLETQYFGPGTRLLVL.

The gene calls are TRBV19 and TRBJ2-1, with D possibly TRBD2 on 6 matching bases. Germline V gives CDR1 LNHDA, CDR2 SQIVND (reference sequence). The length of the CDR3 is 15 residues. Trimming pared 4 bases from V and 5 bases from J, leaving 15 bases between. As DNA, the CDR3 is TGTGCCAGTAGTAGGGCCACAGCGGGTGACAATGAGCAGTTCTTC. It is translated as CASSRATAGDNEQFF.

The chain combines TRBV1 with TRBJ1-1. TRBV1 is listed as a pseudogene. The CDR3 loop spans 18 amino acids. Here the CDR3 DNA reads TGCACCAGCAGCCAAGACCACCCCCCACCAAGGGAGCACACTGAAGCTTTCTTT. It translates to CTSSQDHPPPREHTEAFF.